This TCR beta chain was sequenced for a study of PD-1 blockade in classical Hodgkin lymphoma. Whole-study findings and limits: The diversity seen at baseline in complete responders resembled that of newly diagnosed patients.

As for this clone: Its antigen remains unknown.

The CDR3 runs 18 residues. Looked up from germline, CDR1 is SGDLS and CDR2 is YYNGEE. The V and J ends lost 0 bases and 0 bases respectively, with 17 bases between them. Profiling relied on immunoSEQ multiplex PCR, and the TCRdb table lists in-frame clones only, not all of them. The table lists 10,000 to 15,000 clones, roughly 88% of them singletons. Each patient relapsed following autologous stem cell transplantation, and prior brentuximab vedotin exposure differed. With magnetic negative selection, CD4+ T cells were purified from PBMCs that had been thawed. The chain joins TRBV9 to TRBJ2-3; D is tentatively TRBD1 or TRBD2 (7 bases each). The input for sequencing was CD4+ T cells from blood, taken at baseline. The TCR sequence derives from a human donor with classical Hodgkin lymphoma. The CDR3 region is CASSVEAQGGTSTDTQYF. The CDR3 DNA reads as TGTGCCAGCAGCGTAGAGGCCCAGGGGGGGACTAGCACAGATACGCAGTATTTT.